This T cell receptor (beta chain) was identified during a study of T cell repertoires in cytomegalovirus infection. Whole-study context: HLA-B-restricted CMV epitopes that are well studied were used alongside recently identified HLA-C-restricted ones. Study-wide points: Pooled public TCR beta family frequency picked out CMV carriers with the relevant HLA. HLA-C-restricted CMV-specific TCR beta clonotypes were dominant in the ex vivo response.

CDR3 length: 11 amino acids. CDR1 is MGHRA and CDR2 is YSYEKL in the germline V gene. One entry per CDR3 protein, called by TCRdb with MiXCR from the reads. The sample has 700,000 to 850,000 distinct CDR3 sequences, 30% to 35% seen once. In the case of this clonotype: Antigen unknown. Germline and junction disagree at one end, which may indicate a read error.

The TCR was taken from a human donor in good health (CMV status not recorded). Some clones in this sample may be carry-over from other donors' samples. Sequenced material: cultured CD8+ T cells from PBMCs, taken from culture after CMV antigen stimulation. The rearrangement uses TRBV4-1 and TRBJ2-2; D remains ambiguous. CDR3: CASTQNGELFF. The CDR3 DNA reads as TGCGCCAGCACCCAAAACGGGGAGCTGTTTTTT.